This T cell receptor (beta chain) was sequenced in a study of control samples from healthy donors and cancer patients. Clones were sequenced by immunoSEQ multiplex PCR, and TCRdb holds only the in-frame ones, with some missing. The sample comprises under 150,000 clones, about 94% of which are singletons, and around 3.6% rests with the top ten. The material sequenced was blood. The clonotype originates from a man aged 25-45 years in good health.

This CDR3 reads CATSLDADTQYF. The CDR3 nucleotides read TGTGCCACCAGTCTAGACGCAGATACGCAGTATTTT. The rearrangement uses TRBV24-1 and TRBJ2-3; D is uncertain. V lost 6 bases and J lost 4, with 7 bases in between. Germline V gene sequence: CDR1 KGHDR, CDR2 SFDVKD. The CDR3 loop spans 12 amino acids.